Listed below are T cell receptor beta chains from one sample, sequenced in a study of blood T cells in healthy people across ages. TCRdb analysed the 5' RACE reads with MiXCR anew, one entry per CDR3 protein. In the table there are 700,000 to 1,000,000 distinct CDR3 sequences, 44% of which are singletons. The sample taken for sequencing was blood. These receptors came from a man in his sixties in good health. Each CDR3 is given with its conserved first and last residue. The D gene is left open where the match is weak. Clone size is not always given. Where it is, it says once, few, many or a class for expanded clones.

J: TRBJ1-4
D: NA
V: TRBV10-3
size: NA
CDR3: CAISESFGGPVEKLFF
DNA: TGTGCCATCAGTGAGTCATTCGGCGGCCCTGTGGAAAAACTGTTTTTT

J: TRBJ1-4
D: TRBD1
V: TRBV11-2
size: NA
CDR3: CASRLTGGNEKLFF
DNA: TGTGCCAGCAGATTGACAGGGGGCAATGAAAAACTGTTTTTT

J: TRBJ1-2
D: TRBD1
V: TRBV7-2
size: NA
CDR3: CASSPRTGDYGYTF
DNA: TGTGCCAGCAGCCCGCGGACAGGGGACTATGGCTACACCTTC

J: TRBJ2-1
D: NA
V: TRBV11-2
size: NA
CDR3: CASSGISSYNEQFF
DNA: TGTGCCAGCAGTGGGATCAGCTCCTACAATGAGCAGTTCTTC

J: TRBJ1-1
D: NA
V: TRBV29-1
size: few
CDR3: CSVVRNTEAFF
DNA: TGCAGCGTTGTAAGGAACACTGAAGCTTTCTTT

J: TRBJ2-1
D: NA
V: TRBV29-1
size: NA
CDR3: CSVVRDEQFF
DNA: TGCAGCGTTGTCAGGGATGAGCAGTTCTTC

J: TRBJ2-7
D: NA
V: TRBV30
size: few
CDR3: CAWSPGQYYEQYF
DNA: TGTGCCTGGAGCCCAGGACAGTACTACGAGCAGTACTTC

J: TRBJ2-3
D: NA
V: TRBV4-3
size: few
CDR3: CASSQGVGTDTQYF
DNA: TGCGCCAGCAGCCAGGGGGTGGGTACAGATACGCAGTATTTT

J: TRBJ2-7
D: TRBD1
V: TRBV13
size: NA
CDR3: CASSPIRGREQYF
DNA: TGTGCCAGCAGCCCTATCAGGGGGCGCGAGCAGTACTTC

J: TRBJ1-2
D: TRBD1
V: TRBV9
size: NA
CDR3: CASSAAPGTEDYGYTF
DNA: TGTGCCAGCAGCGCCGCCCCCGGGACAGAGGACTATGGCTACACCTTC

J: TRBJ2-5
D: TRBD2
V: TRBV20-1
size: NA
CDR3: CSASVTSGPSEQYF
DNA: TGCAGTGCTAGCGTCACTAGCGGGCCCTCGGAGCAGTACTTC

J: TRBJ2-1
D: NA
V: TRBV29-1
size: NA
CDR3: CSVVRAVYNEQFF
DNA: TGCAGCGTTGTTAGGGCCGTATACAATGAGCAGTTCTTC

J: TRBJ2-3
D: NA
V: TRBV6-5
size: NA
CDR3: CATKTDTLTDTQYF
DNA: TGTGCCACCAAGACCGATACCCTCACAGATACGCAGTATTTT

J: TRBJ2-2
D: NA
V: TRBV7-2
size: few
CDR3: CASSSGFGELFF
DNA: TGTGCCAGCAGTTCAGGGTTCGGGGAGCTGTTTTTT

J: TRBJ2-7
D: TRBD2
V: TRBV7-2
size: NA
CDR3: CASRWRENSYEQYF
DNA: TGTGCCAGCAGATGGCGGGAGAACTCGTACGAGCAGTACTTC

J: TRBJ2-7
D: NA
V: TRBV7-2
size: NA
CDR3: CASSLALTAPYEQYF
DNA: TGTGCCAGCAGCTTAGCCCTGACAGCCCCCTACGAGCAGTACTTC

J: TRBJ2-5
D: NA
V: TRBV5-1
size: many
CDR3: CASSLGHSEVETQYF
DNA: TGCGCCAGCAGCTTGGGACACTCTGAGGTGGAGACCCAGTACTTC

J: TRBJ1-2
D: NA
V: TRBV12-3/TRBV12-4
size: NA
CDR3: CASSSRDRDPGNHGYTF
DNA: TGTGCCAGCAGTTCCCGGGACCGGGACCCGGGTAACCATGGCTACACCTTC

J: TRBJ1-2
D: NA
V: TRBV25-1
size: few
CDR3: CASSASGTYGYTF
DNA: TGTGCCAGCAGTGCCTCAGGGACTTATGGCTACACCTTC

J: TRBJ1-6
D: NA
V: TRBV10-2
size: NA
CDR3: CASSESPARSPLHF
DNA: TGCGCCAGCAGTGAGTCACCCGCCCGTTCACCCCTCCACTTT

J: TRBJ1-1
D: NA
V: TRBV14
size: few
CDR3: CASSQEGGYTEAFF
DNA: TGTGCCAGCAGCCAAGAAGGGGGGTACACTGAAGCTTTCTTT

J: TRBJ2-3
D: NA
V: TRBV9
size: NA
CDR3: CASTTGGLEELPDTQYF
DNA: TGTGCCAGCACGACCGGGGGGCTTGAGGAGCTACCAGATACGCAGTATTTT

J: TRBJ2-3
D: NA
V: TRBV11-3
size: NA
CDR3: CASTPSDTQYF
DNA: TGTGCCAGCACGCCCTCAGATACGCAGTATTTT

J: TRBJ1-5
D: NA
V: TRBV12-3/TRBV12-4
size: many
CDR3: CASSLEGGGNQPQHF
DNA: TGTGCCAGCAGTTTAGAAGGGGGTGGCAATCAGCCCCAGCATTTT

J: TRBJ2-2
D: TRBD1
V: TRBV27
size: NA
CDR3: CASSSMGQGRTGELFF
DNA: TGTGCCAGCAGTTCAATGGGACAGGGACGCACCGGGGAGCTGTTTTTT

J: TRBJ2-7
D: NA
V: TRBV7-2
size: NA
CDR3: CASSPPPESYEQYF
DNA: TGTGCCAGCAGCCCCCCCCCAGAATCCTACGAGCAGTACTTC

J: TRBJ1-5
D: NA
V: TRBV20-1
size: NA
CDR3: CSAISGYSNQPQHF
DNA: TGCAGTGCTATTAGCGGGTATAGCAATCAGCCCCAGCATTTT

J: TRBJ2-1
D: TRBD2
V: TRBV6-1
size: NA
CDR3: CASSFAPDGGVENEQFF
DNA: TGTGCCAGCAGCTTCGCCCCGGACGGGGGGGTCGAGAATGAGCAGTTCTTC

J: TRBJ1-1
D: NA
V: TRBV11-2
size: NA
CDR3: CASSTTGMGVEAFF
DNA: TGTGCCAGCAGCACTACCGGGATGGGCGTTGAAGCTTTCTTT

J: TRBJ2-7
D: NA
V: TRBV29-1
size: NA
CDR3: CSVGSDYEQYF
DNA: TGCAGCGTTGGGTCAGACTACGAGCAGTACTTC

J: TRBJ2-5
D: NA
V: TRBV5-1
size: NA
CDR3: CASSLRSPAYEQYF
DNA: TGCGCCAGCAGCTTGAGGTCACCAGCGTATGAGCAGTACTTC

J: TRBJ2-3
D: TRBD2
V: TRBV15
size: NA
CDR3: CATSRSGAGGDTQYF
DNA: TGTGCCACCAGCCGGAGTGGAGCGGGGGGAGATACGCAGTATTTT

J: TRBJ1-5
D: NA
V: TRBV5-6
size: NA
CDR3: CASSLGRTAWQPQHF
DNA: TGTGCCAGCAGCTTAGGGCGAACTGCATGGCAGCCCCAGCATTTT

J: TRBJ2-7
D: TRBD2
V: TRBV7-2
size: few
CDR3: CASSLGGLAANSYEQYF
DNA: TGTGCCAGCAGCTTAGGGGGACTAGCGGCAAATTCCTACGAGCAGTACTTC

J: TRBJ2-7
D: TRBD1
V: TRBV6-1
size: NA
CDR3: CASIDGWGQVLEQYF
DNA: TGTGCCAGCATTGACGGATGGGGACAGGTTCTCGAGCAGTACTTC

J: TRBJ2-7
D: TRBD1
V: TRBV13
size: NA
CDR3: CASSVGTEPYEQYF
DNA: TGTGCCAGCAGCGTCGGGACAGAGCCCTACGAGCAGTACTTC

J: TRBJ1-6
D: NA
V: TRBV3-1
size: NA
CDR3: CASSPPGHDSPLHF
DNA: TGTGCCAGCAGCCCCCCAGGGCATGATTCACCCCTCCACTTT

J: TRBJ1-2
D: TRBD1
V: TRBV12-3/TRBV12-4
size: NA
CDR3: CASSLWDREGYGYTF
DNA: TGTGCCAGCAGTTTGTGGGACAGGGAAGGCTATGGCTACACCTTC

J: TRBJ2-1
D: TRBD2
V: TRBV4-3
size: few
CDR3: CASSHLKRGVADEQFF
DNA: TGCGCCAGCAGCCACCTCAAACGGGGGGTTGCGGATGAGCAGTTCTTC

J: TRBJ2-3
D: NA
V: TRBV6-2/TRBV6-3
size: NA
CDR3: CASRSNTDTQYF
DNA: TGTGCCAGCAGGTCTAATACAGATACGCAGTATTTT

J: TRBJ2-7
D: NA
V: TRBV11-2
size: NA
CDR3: CASSLAPTGYEQYF
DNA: TGTGCCAGCAGCTTAGCCCCGACCGGCTACGAGCAGTACTTC

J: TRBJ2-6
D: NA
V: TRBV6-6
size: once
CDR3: CASSYGATGANVLTF
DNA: TGTGCCAGCAGTTACGGCGCAACCGGGGCCAACGTCCTGACTTTC

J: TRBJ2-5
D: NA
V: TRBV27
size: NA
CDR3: CASSFLSQETQYF
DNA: TGTGCCAGCAGTTTTCTCAGCCAAGAGACCCAGTACTTC

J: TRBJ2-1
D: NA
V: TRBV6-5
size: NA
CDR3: CASSYIGGLYNEQFF
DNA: TGTGCCAGCAGTTACATCGGGGGGCTTTACAATGAGCAGTTCTTC

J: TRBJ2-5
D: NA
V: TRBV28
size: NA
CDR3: CASSLYPGEQYF
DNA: TGTGCCAGCAGTTTATATCCAGGAGAGCAGTACTTC

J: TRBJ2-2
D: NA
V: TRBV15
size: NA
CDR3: CATSTGGTGELFF
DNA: TGTGCCACCAGCACCGGCGGCACCGGGGAGCTGTTTTTT

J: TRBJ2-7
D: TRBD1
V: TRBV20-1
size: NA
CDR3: CSAGTVSPYEQYF
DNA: TGCAGTGCGGGGACAGTTTCGCCCTACGAGCAGTACTTC

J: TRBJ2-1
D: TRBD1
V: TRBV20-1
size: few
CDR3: CSASEDRGNEQFF
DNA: TGCAGTGCTAGCGAGGACAGGGGCAATGAGCAGTTCTTC

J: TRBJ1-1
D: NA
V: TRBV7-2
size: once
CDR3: CAGSLLERNWGAFF
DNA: TGTGCCGGCAGCTTATTAGAGCGAAACTGGGGAGCTTTCTTT

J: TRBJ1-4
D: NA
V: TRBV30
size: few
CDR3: CAWNRQGRGEKLFF
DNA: TGTGCCTGGAATCGGCAGGGGAGGGGTGAAAAACTGTTTTTT

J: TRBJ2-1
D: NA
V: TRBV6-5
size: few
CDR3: CASSYGGQYNEQFF
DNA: TGTGCCAGCAGTTACGGGGGACAATACAATGAGCAGTTCTTC